One and the same sample provided the 23 T cell receptor beta chains below, sequenced in a study of blood T cell repertoires in COVID-19. The repertoire was sequenced with immunoSEQ multiplex PCR; TCRdb's copy has only in-frame clones and lacks some. The sample has roughly 70,000 clones, less than 75% seen once. Sequenced: peripheral blood. These receptors originate from a man in his sixties with acute or convalescent COVID-19.

This clone came up once. The rearrangement uses TRBV12-5 and TRBJ1-1; tentative D call: TRBD1 (6 bases). The CDR3 is 13 residues long. Trimming pared 3 bases from V and 3 bases from J, leaving 8 bases between. Germline V gene lookup returns CDR1 LGHNT and CDR2 FRNRAP. The CDR3 loop is CASGLQGDTEAFF. In nucleotides, the CDR3 is TGTGCTAGTGGTTTACAGGGTGACACTGAAGCTTTCTTT.

The CDR3 DNA sequence: TGTGCCAGCCTGAAAGGCAGGGTGGCGAATGAAAAACTGTTTTTT. As protein: CASLKGRVANEKLFF. The V gene is TRBV2, the J gene TRBJ1-4, with D possibly being TRBD1 (5 bases). From germline, CDR1 is SNHLY and CDR2 FYNNEI. Trimming stripped 8 bases from V and 5 bases from J, with 18 bases between. CDR3 length equals 15 residues.

This clone came up many times. The chain joins TRBV12-3 or TRBV12-4 to TRBJ1-5; D call uncertain. This CDR3 contains 12 residues. V lost 1 base and J 10 bases, leaving 8 bases between the germline ends. The CDR3 region is CASSLVGGPQHF. The CDR3 DNA reads TGTGCCAGCAGTTTAGTAGGAGGACCCCAGCATTTT.

This clone showed up just once. This sequence joins TRBV5-8 and TRBJ1-2, with a weak D call TRBD1 (5 bases). The CDR3 loop spans 13 amino acids. The V gene's germline CDR1 is SGHTS and CDR2 YDEGEE. V gave up 0 bases and J gave up 8 bases, with 11 bases separating them. The CDR3 loop is CASSLAGGVGYTF. The DNA for the CDR3 is TGTGCCAGCAGCTTGGCTGGAGGGGTAGGCTACACCTTC.

The gene calls are TRBV28 and TRBJ2-2; weak D call: TRBD1 (6 bases). The CDR3 covers 15 residues. CDR1 is MDHEN, CDR2 SYDVKM, per germline. V gave up 0 bases and J gave up 1 base, with 6 bases separating them. CDR3 DNA: TGTGCCAGCAGTTTATGGGACAGGAACACCGGGGAGCTGTTTTTT. Its translation: CASSLWDRNTGELFF.

This sequence joins TRBV6-1 and TRBJ2-3; D is possibly TRBD2 (6 bases). The V gene lost 6 bases and the J gene lost 2 bases, with 9 bases spanning the gap. CDR1 and CDR2 (germline): MNHNS, SASEGT. The CDR3 runs to 13 residues. The CDR3, as DNA: TGTGCCAGCAGCCCGGGGGACACAGATACGCAGTATTTT. Protein: CASSPGDTDTQYF.

The chain employs TRBV24-1 and TRBJ2-3; possibly TRBD1 for D (6 bases). Germline V gives CDR1 KGHDR, CDR2 SFDVKD. CDR3 length: 15 amino acids. The V and J ends lost 5 bases and 2 bases respectively, with 13 bases between them. The DNA of the CDR3 is TGTGCCACCAGTGCCCCAGACAGGTACACAGATACGCAGTATTTT. Encoded protein: CATSAPDRYTDTQYF.

The chain links TRBV2 to TRBJ1-2; 9 bases are shared with TRBD1. The CDR3 covers 13 residues. Germline values: CDR1 SNHLY, CDR2 FYNNEI. The J segment lost 6 bases and the V segment lost 3 bases, leaving 2 bases of the junction unmatched. The CDR3, as DNA: TGTGCCAGCAGTGAGGGACAGGGTGATGGCTACACCTTC. It specifies CASSEGQGDGYTF.

The chain is built from TRBV12-3 or TRBV12-4 and TRBJ2-7; D not resolved. The CDR3 totals 9 residues. V shed 9 bases and J shed 10 bases, with 10 bases lying between them. The CDR3 sequence is CARHCTQYV. Written as DNA, the CDR3 is TGTGCCAGGCACTGTACCCAGTACGTC.

V is TRBV6-2 or TRBV6-3 and J is TRBJ2-3; D unclear. Germline assignment: CDR1 MNHEY and CDR2 SVGEGT. V shed 4 bases and J shed 4 bases, with 3 bases lying between them. This CDR3 comprises 11 residues. The CDR3 here is CASSFADTQYF. The CDR3 DNA follows: TGTGCCAGCAGTTTCGCAGATACGCAGTATTTT.

This clone was detected many times. The chain is built from TRBV10-3 and TRBJ2-1; TRBD2 aligns across 9 bases. The CDR3 sequence is 13 residues long. V was pared by 4 bases and J by 9 bases, with 4 bases of the junction left unmatched. Per germline, CDR1 ENHRY and CDR2 SYGVKD. The DNA for the CDR3 is TGTGCCATCAGTGGGACTAGCGCAACTGAGCAGTTCTTC. Protein: CAISGTSATEQFF.

This chain connects TRBV7-9 to TRBJ1-1; 11 positions match TRBD1. CDR1 and CDR2 (germline): SEHNR, FQNEAQ (reference sequence). V trimming: 5 bases; J trimming: 11 bases; junction bases outside the gene matches: 10. This CDR3 spans 14 amino acids. CDR3 sequence (DNA): TGTGCCAGCAGCGTGGGACAGGGGGTCTTCGGGGCTTTCTTT. Protein sequence: CASSVGQGVFGAFF.

The CDR3 sequence: CASSLVGQGAEQYF. As DNA, the CDR3 is TGTGCCAGCAGCTTGGTCGGTCAGGGGGCAGAGCAGTACTTC. V and J are TRBV5-8 and TRBJ2-7; 8 nucleotides match TRBD1. With 0 bases clipped from V and 7 bases from J, the junction kept 6 bases outside the gene matches. The CDR3 contains 14 residues. The germline CDR1 and CDR2 sequences are SGHTS and YDEGEE.

The V call is TRBV9, the J call TRBJ1-1; 7 nucleotides align to TRBD1. The CDR3 runs 16 residues. The V and J ends lost 0 bases and 1 base, in that order; junction bases with no gene match: 6. Per germline, CDR1 SGDLS and CDR2 YYNGEE. The CDR3 nucleotides read TGTGCCAGCAGCGTAGACGGAACAGGGGAGAACACTGAAGCTTTCTTT. Its protein product is CASSVDGTGENTEAFF. Full variable domain (missing parts from reference TRBV9 and TRBJ1-1): DSGVTQTPKHLITATGQRVTLRCSPRSGDLSVYWYQQSLDQGLQFLIQYYNGEERAKGNILERFSAQQFPDLHSELNLSSLELGDSALYFCASSVDGTGENTEAFFGQGTRLTVV.

The V call is TRBV14, the J call TRBJ1-2, with D unclear. The CDR3 loop spans 13 amino acids. V lost 4 bases and J lost 1, with 7 bases in between. Germline-derived CDR1 and CDR2 are SGHDN and FVKESK. For the CDR3, the DNA is TGTGCCAGCAGCCTCGACATTAACTATGGCTACACCTTC. Its translation is CASSLDINYGYTF.

The table lists this clone with a count of one. The chain joins TRBV7-6 to TRBJ2-3; 7 positions agree with TRBD2. Per the germline V gene, CDR1 is SGHVS and CDR2 is FNYEAQ. The CDR3 is made up of 15 amino acids. J was trimmed by 2 bases and V by 5 bases; bases with no gene match: 7. CDR3 amino acids: CASSPERGLTDTQYF. The DNA of the CDR3 is TGTGCCAGCAGCCCAGAGCGGGGCCTCACAGATACGCAGTATTTT.

V is TRBV10-3 and J is TRBJ2-7, with D possibly being TRBD2 (6 bases). This CDR3 spans 16 amino acids. Trimming pared 3 bases from V and 0 bases from J, leaving 15 bases between. Germline V lookup: CDR1 ENHRY, CDR2 SYGVKD. The CDR3 here is CAISEIGGTSSYEQYF. The CDR3 DNA follows: TGTGCCATCAGTGAAATAGGCGGGACCTCCTCCTACGAGCAGTACTTC.

This clone occurred a few times. This chain's CDR3 is CAWSPGEDSPLHF. CDR3 bases: TGTGCCTGGAGTCCGGGGGAGGATTCACCCCTCCACTTT. The chain couples TRBV30 to TRBJ1-6; D may be TRBD1 (5 bases). CDR1 and CDR2 from the germline V gene are GTSNPN and SVGIG (reference sequence). Trimming pared 2 bases from V and 8 bases from J, leaving 10 bases between. The CDR3 spans 13 residues.

The chain couples TRBV14 to TRBJ1-2; TRBD1 aligns across 7 bases. The V and J ends lost 1 base and 4 bases, in that order; junction bases with no gene match: 0. CDR1 is SGHDN and CDR2 is FVKESK in the germline V gene. The CDR3 has 13 amino acids. CDR3 coding DNA: TGTGCCAGCAGCCAAGCAGGGGGCTATGGCTACACCTTC. Encoded protein: CASSQAGGYGYTF.

The rearrangement uses TRBV6-5 and TRBJ2-1; 7 bases match TRBD2. From germline, CDR1 is MNHEY and CDR2 SVGAGI. This CDR3 region has 15 residues. V trimming: 8 bases; J trimming: 8 bases; junction bases outside the gene matches: 15. The CDR3 DNA sequence: TGTGCCAGCGGTAGGAGGGCGGGGGTTAATCATGAGCAGTTCTTC. Residues: CASGRRAGVNHEQFF.

This clone was found a few times. V is TRBV5-1 and J is TRBJ1-3; D ambiguous. The V gene's germline CDR1 is SGHRS and CDR2 YFSETQ. V was trimmed by 6 bases and J by 0 bases, leaving 13 bases between them. CDR3 length: 15 residues. Written as DNA, the CDR3 is TGCGCCAGCAAAAGATCCTCAGTCTCTGGAAACACCATATATTTT. This translates into CASKRSSVSGNTIYF.

The chain combines TRBV3-1 (or the pseudogene TRBV3-2) with TRBJ2-1, with 8 bases aligning to TRBD2. This CDR3 is 15 amino acids long. V shed 0 bases and J 7 bases; nucleotides not matched to a gene: 5. CDR1 is LGHDT, CDR2 YNNKEL, per germline (reference sequence). CDR3 protein: CASSQDGREENEQFF. The CDR3 region has the DNA TGTGCCAGCAGCCAAGACGGGCGGGAGGAGAATGAGCAGTTCTTC.

The V gene is TRBV7-9, the J gene TRBJ2-1, with unresolved D. Germline V gene sequence: CDR1 SEHNR, CDR2 FQNEAQ (reference sequence). The V gene lost 0 bases and the J gene lost 6 bases, with 15 bases spanning the gap. The CDR3 contains 16 residues. CDR3 amino acids: CASSLAYGAVVNEQFF. DNA for the CDR3: TGTGCCAGCAGCTTAGCCTACGGAGCTGTGGTCAATGAGCAGTTCTTC.